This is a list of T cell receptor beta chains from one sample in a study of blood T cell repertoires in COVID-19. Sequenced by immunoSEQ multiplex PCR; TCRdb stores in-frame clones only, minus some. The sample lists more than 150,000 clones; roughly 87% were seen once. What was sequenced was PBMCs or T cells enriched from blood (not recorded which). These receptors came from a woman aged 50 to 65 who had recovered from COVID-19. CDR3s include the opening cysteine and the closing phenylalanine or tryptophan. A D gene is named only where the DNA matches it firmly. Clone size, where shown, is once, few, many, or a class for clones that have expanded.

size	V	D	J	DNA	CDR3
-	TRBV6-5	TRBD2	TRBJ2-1	TGTGCCAGCAGCCCGGGACTAGCGAGCTCCAATGAGCAGTTCTTC	CASSPGLASSNEQFF
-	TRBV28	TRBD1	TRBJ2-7	TGTGCCAGCAGAGGACAGGGGGCCTACGAGCAGTACTTC	CASRGQGAYEQYF
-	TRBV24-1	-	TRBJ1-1	TGTGCCACCAGTACTGAGTACACTGAAGCTTTCTTT	CATSTEYTEAFF
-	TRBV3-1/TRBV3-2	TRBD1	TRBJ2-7	TGTGCCAGCAGCCAAGGGACAGGGGGCTACGAGCAGTACTTC	CASSQGTGGYEQYF
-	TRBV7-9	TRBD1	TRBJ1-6	TGTGCCACCCAGGGACAGGGGAGGAATTCACCCCTCCACTTT	CATQGQGRNSPLHF
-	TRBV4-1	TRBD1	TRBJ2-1	TGCGCCAGCAGCCAAGTAACAGGGGGCCTCCACAATGAGCAGTTCTTC	CASSQVTGGLHNEQFF
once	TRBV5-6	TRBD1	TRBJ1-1	TGTGCCAGCAGCTTGGGGGACAGGCCGTCCAACACTGAAGCTTTCTTT	CASSLGDRPSNTEAFF
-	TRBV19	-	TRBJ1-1	TGTGCCAGTAGTACGCGGGCAGCTGAAGCTTTCTTT	CASSTRAAEAFF
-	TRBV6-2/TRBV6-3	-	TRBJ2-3	TGTGCCAGCAGTCAAGCCGGCAGGGTTGTAACAGATACGCAGTATTTT	CASSQAGRVVTDTQYF
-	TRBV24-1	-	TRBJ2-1	TGTGCCACCAGTGGCAGGGTTGAGCAGTTCTTC	CATSGRVEQFF
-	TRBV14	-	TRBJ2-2	TGTGCCAGCAGCCAAGCTAGGACAGTGAACACCGGGGAGCTGTTTTTT	CASSQARTVNTGELFF
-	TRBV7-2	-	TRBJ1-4	TGTGCCAGCAGCTTGGACTACAGTGAAAAACTGTTTTTT	CASSLDYSEKLFF
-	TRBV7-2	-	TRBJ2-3	TGTGCCAGCAGCTTAGCTGGGAGAGATACGCAGTATTTT	CASSLAGRDTQYF
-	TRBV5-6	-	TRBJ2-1	TGTGCCAGCAGCTTGGTTGGGGGGGAGCAGTTCTTC	CASSLVGGEQFF